These 28 T cell receptor beta chains originate from one sample sequenced in a study of patients and donors after allogeneic stem cell transplantation (dated by TCRdb to between 2020 and 2021). Receptor libraries were prepared by RT-PCR. TCRdb records NextSeq 550 as the sequencer. TCRdb's own reprocessing of the public reads used fastp at Q25 and MiXCR and kept productive beta chains. Every entry covers one CDR3 protein and lists the most common genes and DNA from its rows. The sample table contains 15,000 to 20,000 distinct CDR3 sequences; only one count was recorded for about 5% of them. The ten largest clones represent 35% to 45% of the sample. The sample comprised blood, either unsorted or a sorted T cell fraction (not recorded which). These receptors all stem from a human donor who was either an allogeneic HSCT recipient or a stem cell or donor lymphocyte infusion donor (not recorded which). It is not recorded whose cells these are; they may come from a transplant donor.

This clonotype was counted a few times. This chain connects TRBV5-1 to TRBJ1-5; D is possibly TRBD1 (6 bases). The CDR3 is 16 residues long. Per germline, CDR1 SGHRS and CDR2 YFSETQ. Trimming removed 7 bases at V and 0 bases at J, with 17 bases between. The DNA for the CDR3 is TGCGCCAGCCAACGTAGGGGGATTCTTAGCAATCAGCCCCAGCATTTT. Translating it yields CASQRRGILSNQPQHF.

At least ten counts were recorded for this clonotype. The rearrangement uses TRBV20-1 and TRBJ2-5; 11 nucleotides match TRBD2. The ends lost 1 base at V and 1 base at J; junction bases unmatched: 5. CDR1 DFQATT and CDR2 SNEGSKA come from the germline V gene (reference sequence). CDR3 size: 16 residues. The CDR3 region is CSARGGGLAAQETQYF. The CDR3 DNA sequence: TGCAGTGCTAGAGGGGGGGGACTAGCGGCCCAAGAGACCCAGTACTTC.

By frequency in the sample, this clonotype is large. The chain recombines TRBV7-3 with TRBJ2-1; 8 positions agree with TRBD2. Losses at the gene ends were 5 bases for V and 6 bases for J; bases not matched to a gene: 9. There are 15 residues in the CDR3. In germline, CDR1 is SGHTA, CDR2 FQGTGA. As DNA, the CDR3 is TGTGCCAGCAGCCCCTCCGGGACTAGTGGCAATGAGCAGTTCTTC. Translation gives CASSPSGTSGNEQFF.

This clonotype occurred a few times. This sequence joins TRBV7-3 and TRBJ1-1, with D unclear. The CDR3 spans 12 residues. Germline lookup yields CDR1 SGHTA and CDR2 FQGTGA. V lost 6 bases and J 5 bases, leaving 10 bases between the germline ends. The CDR3 reads CASSNSGTEAFF. CDR3 nucleotides: TGTGCCAGCAGTAATTCCGGGACTGAAGCTTTCTTT.

This clonotype occurred many times. This chain uses TRBV27 with TRBJ2-1; the D is unclear. The CDR3 totals 17 residues. V lost 5 bases to trimming and J lost 6 bases, with 23 bases between them. From germline, CDR1 is MNHEY and CDR2 SMNVEV (reference sequence). The CDR3 nucleotides read TGTGCCAGCAGTCCTATGGACCCTTATACGAGCGTCAATGAGCAGTTCTTC. It translates to CASSPMDPYTSVNEQFF.

The gene calls are TRBV5-1 and TRBJ1-4; 7 positions match TRBD1. The germline V gene has CDR1 SGHRS and CDR2 YFSETQ. Trimming at V came to 0 bases and at J to 17 bases, leaving 16 bases not matched to a gene. The CDR3 has 15 amino acids. The CDR3, as DNA: TGCGCCAGCAGCTTGGGGACAGGCAAATCTCGACTGTTTTTTTTT. It translates to CASSLGTGKSRLFFF.

This clonotype has a count of ten or more. The chain links TRBV20-1 to TRBJ2-7; TRBD2 is a possible D gene (7 bases). V was shortened by 6 bases and J by 2 bases, with 17 bases between the two germline ends. CDR1 is DFQATT, CDR2 SNEGSKA, per germline (reference sequence). The CDR3 spans 14 residues. The CDR3 loop is CSAPPPGGPYEQYF. The CDR3 coding sequence is TGCAGTGCCCCTCCCCCGGGGGGCCCCTACGAGCAGTACTTC.

This clonotype was seen repeatedly, ten times or more. The chain employs TRBV20-1 and TRBJ2-1; D is perhaps TRBD2 (5 bases). Germline V CDR1 and CDR2: DFQATT, SNEGSKA (reference sequence). The CDR3 covers 13 residues. Trimming took 5 bases from V and 5 from J, leaving 13 bases between them. The CDR3 here is CSALPGLNNEQFF. The CDR3 DNA sequence: TGCAGTGCTCTACCCGGACTGAACAATGAGCAGTTCTTC.

This clonotype showed up many times. The chain recombines TRBV20-1 with TRBJ1-1; D uncertain. CDR1 DFQATT and CDR2 SNEGSKA come from the germline V gene (reference sequence). This CDR3 comprises 14 residues. Trimming cost V 3 bases and J 2 bases, with 13 bases left between them. The CDR3 loop reads CSASRMGVNTEAFF. In DNA, the CDR3 is TGCAGTGCTAGTAGGATGGGCGTAAACACTGAAGCTTTCTTT.

CDR3 bases: TGTGCCAGCAGCGTAGAGGGGGGGAGGGAGACCCAGTACTTC. Translated: CASSVEGGRETQYF. The J gene is TRBJ2-5, the V gene TRBV9, with a possible D match to TRBD2 (7 bases). V was pared by 0 bases and J by 5 bases, with 11 bases between. Germline values: CDR1 SGDLS, CDR2 YYNGEE. This CDR3 is 14 amino acids long.

The chain couples TRBV7-9 to TRBJ2-3, with TRBD2 as a possible D gene (5 bases). The CDR3 contains 15 residues. Germline values: CDR1 SEHNR, CDR2 FQNEAQ (reference sequence). The germline V and J ends were trimmed by 3 bases and 0 bases, with 10 bases remaining between them. Here the CDR3 DNA reads TGTGCCAGCAGCTTTGGACGGACTAGCACAGATACGCAGTATTTT. Translated: CASSFGRTSTDTQYF.

This clonotype was observed at least ten times. The rearrangement links TRBV6-1 to TRBJ2-3; perhaps TRBD2 as D (6 bases). The V gene lost 4 bases and the J gene lost 0 bases, with 8 bases spanning the gap. The CDR3 consists of 14 residues. The germline V gene has CDR1 MNHNS and CDR2 SASEGT. The chain's CDR3 is CASSGGTSTDTQYF. The CDR3 bases are TGTGCCAGCAGTGGTGGGACTAGCACAGATACGCAGTATTTT.

This clonotype was recorded many times. The chain has TRBV18 and TRBJ1-1, with TRBD1 identical over 9 bases. The V gene's germline CDR1 is KGHSH and CDR2 LQKENI. The CDR3 loop spans 18 amino acids. V trimming: 0 bases; J trimming: 3 bases; junction bases outside the gene matches: 11. For the CDR3, the DNA is TGTGCCAGCTCACCACCTCAGCCCCCGGGACAGGGTTACACTGAAGCTTTCTTT. This translates into CASSPPQPPGQGYTEAFF.

Many counts were recorded for this clonotype. CDR3 region: CASSPKGTGNEKLFF. CDR3 bases: TGTGCCAGCAGCCCTAAAGGGACAGGGAATGAAAAACTGTTTTTT. This rearrangement joins TRBV3-1 to TRBJ1-4; 9 nucleotides agree with TRBD1. V lost 4 bases and J lost 5; bases outside the gene matches: 5. Looked up from germline, CDR1 is LGHDT and CDR2 is YNNKEL (reference sequence). This CDR3 is built from 15 residues. Full variable domain (outside the CDR3, taken from reference TRBV3-1 and TRBJ1-4): DTAVSQTPKYLVTQMGNDKSIKCEQNLGHDTMYWYKQDSKKFLKIMFSYNNKELIINETVPNRFSPKSPDKAHLNLHINSLELGDSAVYFCASSPKGTGNEKLFFGSGTQLSVL.

This clonotype was found many times. This chain connects TRBV5-1 to TRBJ1-1; tentative D call: TRBD1 (6 bases). Trimming stripped 0 bases from V and 1 base from J, with 10 bases between. The germline CDR1 and CDR2 sequences are SGHRS and YFSETQ. The CDR3 has 15 residues. The CDR3 DNA is TGCGCCAGCAGCTTGGCCGGGGGGGCGAACACTGAAGCTTTCTTT. This encodes CASSLAGGANTEAFF.

This rearrangement joins TRBV28 to TRBJ1-5; no clear D. Germline values: CDR1 MDHEN, CDR2 SYDVKM. V was pared by 10 bases and J by 1 base, with 17 bases between. This CDR3 is built from 15 residues. The CDR3 is CAISRGGTSNQPQHF. CDR3 nucleotide sequence: TGTGCCATCAGCCGGGGTGGCACCAGCAATCAGCCCCAGCATTTT.

This clonotype has at least ten counts. The chain employs TRBV29-1 and TRBJ1-1, with D perhaps TRBD1 (5 bases). This CDR3 is 13 amino acids long. The V end was cut by 6 bases, the J end by 5 bases, with 16 bases between. The V gene's germline CDR1 is SQVTM and CDR2 ANQGSEA. The chain's CDR3 is CSVDDWGGTEAFF. The CDR3 nucleotides read TGCAGCGTCGACGACTGGGGGGGAACTGAAGCTTTCTTT.

This clonotype is labeled as medium-sized. This chain joins TRBV7-2 and TRBJ2-2, with D possibly matching TRBD2 (5 bases). This CDR3 has 16 residues. Trimming pared 1 base from V and 8 bases from J, leaving 17 bases between. Germline lookup yields CDR1 SGHTA and CDR2 FQGNSA. The chain's CDR3 is CASSLDGPRVGGELFF. Here the CDR3 DNA reads TGTGCCAGCAGCTTAGACGGACCGAGGGTCGGGGGGGAGCTGTTTTTT. Together with reference TRBV7-2 and TRBJ2-2, the CDR3 gives the full variable domain: GAGVSQSPSNKVTEKGKDVELRCDPISGHTALYWYRQSLGQGLEFLIYFQGNSAPDKSGLPSDRFSAERTGGSVSTLTIQRTQQEDSAVYLCASSLDGPRVGGELFFGEGSRLTVL.

This clonotype has ten or more counts. The chain employs TRBV28 and TRBJ2-2, with D hard to call. Per the germline V gene, CDR1 is MDHEN and CDR2 is SYDVKM. The CDR3 has 14 residues. V was trimmed by 6 bases and J by 5 bases, leaving 13 bases between them. The CDR3 loop is CASRSYLRTGELFF. The CDR3 DNA reads TGTGCCAGCAGGTCCTACCTCCGGACCGGGGAGCTGTTTTTT.

This clonotype was found many times. The chain has TRBV7-9 and TRBJ2-3; D is perhaps TRBD1 or TRBD2 (5 bases each). The germline CDR1 and CDR2 sequences are SEHNR and FQNEAQ (reference sequence). The CDR3 loop spans 13 amino acids. The V end lost 8 bases, the J end lost 3 bases, and 12 bases lay between the germline ends. The CDR3 here is CASGSEGTDTQYF. Here the CDR3 DNA reads TGTGCCAGCGGGAGTGAGGGGACAGATACGCAGTATTTT.

This clonotype was counted only a few times. The V call is TRBV3-1, the J call TRBJ2-3; D is unclear. The CDR3 is 15 residues long. V lost 1 base and J lost 0, with 8 bases in between. Germline loops: CDR1 LGHDT, CDR2 YNNKEL (reference sequence). CDR3 residues: CASSQVGLSTDTQYF. CDR3 DNA sequence: TGTGCCAGCAGCCAAGTCGGCCTTAGCACAGATACGCAGTATTTT.

This clonotype was observed many times. The chain joins TRBV19 to TRBJ2-7; 7 bases fit TRBD2. CDR3 length: 16 residues. CDR1 and CDR2 (germline): LNHDA, SQIVND (reference sequence). Germline trimming cut 4 bases from V and 3 bases from J; bases unmatched to any gene: 12. The CDR3 DNA follows: TGTGCCAGTAGTAGCTACGGGGGGTCACCACGCTACGAGCAGTACTTC. It encodes CASSSYGGSPRYEQYF. The full variable domain, completed using reference TRBV19 and TRBJ2-7, is DGGITQSPKYLFRKEGQNVTLSCEQNLNHDAMYWYRQDPGQGLRLIYYSQIVNDFQKGDIAEGYSVSREKKESFPLTVTSAQKNPTAFYLCASSSYGGSPRYEQYFGPGTRLTVT.

This clonotype has only a few counts. This sequence joins TRBV6-1 and TRBJ1-2, with 8 bases fitting TRBD1. Germline CDR1 is MNHNS and CDR2 is SASEGT. The V gene end was trimmed by 5 bases and the J gene end by 5 bases; junction bases not matched to a gene: 10. The CDR3 totals 15 residues. The CDR3 loop is CASSIGTGTIYGYTF. The CDR3 nucleotides read TGTGCCAGCAGTATCGGGACAGGAACAATATATGGCTACACCTTC.

The J gene is TRBJ1-5, the V gene TRBV20-1, with 7 bases lining up with TRBD1. Germline V gene data show CDR1 as DFQATT and CDR2 as SNEGSKA (reference sequence). CDR3 length: 16 residues. The V segment lost 3 bases and the J segment 8 bases; nucleotides outside the gene matches: 16. The CDR3 loop reads CSASRGPYRGGEPQHF. The CDR3 bases are TGCAGTGCTAGTCGGGGCCCCTACAGGGGTGGCGAGCCCCAGCATTTT.

V usage is TRBV10-2 and J usage is TRBJ1-5; D gene uncertain. V lost 3 bases to trimming and J lost 9 bases, with 21 bases between them. CDR3 size: 16 residues. The germline V gene has CDR1 WSHSY and CDR2 SAAADI. The CDR3 spells CASSDRAGFRTRPQHF. For the CDR3, the DNA is TGCGCCAGCAGTGACCGAGCGGGGTTCAGGACTCGGCCCCAGCATTTT.

This clonotype showed up just a few times. It may be a read error: a sequence one base away is much more abundant. This chain connects TRBV5-1 to TRBJ1-1; possible D gene TRBD1, 6 bases. The CDR3 covers 14 residues. Germline V CDR1 and CDR2: SGHRS, YFSETQ. The CDR3 region has the DNA TGCGCCAGCAGCTTGGGAGGGGGATATACTGAAGTTTTCTTT. This encodes CASSLGGGYTEVFF.

This clonotype was found many times. The chain is built from TRBV7-9 and TRBJ1-1; D not certain. Germline CDR1 SEHNR, CDR2 FQNEAQ (reference sequence). V shed 1 base and J shed 6 bases, with 6 bases lying between them. This CDR3 comprises 12 residues. CDR3 coding DNA: TGTGCCAGCAGCTTAGAGGTCCCTGAAGCTTTCTTT. Translated, it gives CASSLEVPEAFF.

The sample holds many counts of this clonotype. This sequence joins TRBV7-9 and TRBJ2-3, with 10 bases matching TRBD1. Looked up from germline, CDR1 is SEHNR and CDR2 is FQNEAQ (reference sequence). With V trimmed by 5 bases and J by 3 bases, 5 bases remained unmatched. CDR3 length: 15 amino acids. CDR3 in amino acids: CASSNGQGVTDTQYF. The CDR3, as DNA: TGTGCCAGCAGCAACGGACAGGGGGTAACAGATACGCAGTATTTT. The full variable domain, completed using reference TRBV7-9 and TRBJ2-3, is DTGVSQNPRHKITKRGQNVTFRCDPISEHNRLYWYRQTLGQGPEFLTYFQNEAQLEKSRLLSDRFSAERPKGSFSTLEIQRTEQGDSAMYLCASSNGQGVTDTQYFGPGTRLTVL.